The source of this T cell receptor (beta chain) is a study of OX40 agonist ivuxolimab in advanced cancers. General notes on the study: The costimulatory receptor OX40 (CD134) was targeted by ivuxolimab, a fully human IgG2 agonistic monoclonal antibody. Intravenous ivuxolimab was administered to patients every 2 weeks at six dose levels: 0.01, 0.1, 0.3, 1.5, 3 and 10 mg/kg. Among the roughly 54 dose-escalation patients, 19 had hepatocellular carcinoma, about 15 melanoma, 9 renal cell carcinoma and 9 head and neck cancer. The dose-escalation cohort was almost 85% male with a mean age of about 60 years, ranging from about 20 to 85. Patients were allowed to have had prior anti-PD-1, anti-PD-L1 or anti-CTLA-4 therapy, and approximately 40% of the dose-escalation patients had been treated with checkpoint inhibitors. Three dose-escalation patients achieved partial responses, one with hepatocellular carcinoma and two with cutaneous melanoma. Peripheral TCRbeta sequencing was intended to test whether TCR sequence diversity was altered and clonal T-cell expansion was caused by ivuxolimab. The paper describes the monotherapy dose-escalation part (N = 52 patients) of the phase I trial of ivuxolimab. Study-level results and caveats: Low levels of normalized T-cell clonal expansion were also shown by some nonresponding patients. Which antigens the clonally expanded peripheral T cells were specific for was not determined. In partial responders in the 0.1-3.0 mg/kg groups, normalized peripheral clonal expansion was found to be among the lowest, especially among CD8+ T cells. At doses of 0.1 to 3.0 mg/kg, clonal expansion of both CD4+ and CD8+ blood T cells was observed from baseline to week 6. After ivuxolimab, expanded clones were on average more numerous among CD8+ T cells than among CD4+ T cells.

The CDR3 contains 16 residues, cysteine and phenylalanine counted. Of the read, only the CDR3 DNA is kept; its 48 bases are in frame from base 1. V is pared back by 3 bases and J by 0 bases, with 12 bases lying between the germline termini. CDR1 and CDR2 were assigned from the germline V gene as MGHRA and YSYEKL. Patients with autoimmune disease history or receiving systemic immunosuppression were excluded from the trial. Peripheral blood for TCR sequencing was collected from all dose cohorts at baseline, on cycle 4 day 1, and on cycle 7 day 1. The samples were taken from a phase I, first-in-human, multicenter, open-label dose-escalation trial of ivuxolimab. Adults with locally advanced or metastatic melanoma, renal cell, hepatocellular, or head and neck squamous cell carcinoma were enrolled in the trial. Before TCR sequencing, CD4+ T cells and CD8+ T cells from peripheral blood were sorted into separate populations.

For sequencing of the TCRbeta CDR3 region, genomic DNA was extracted from the sorted cells. TCRbeta CDR3 regions were sequenced using the immunoSEQ Assay. TCRdb stores this immuneACCESS table with in-frame sequences only. Part of the clones is absent; in the studies checked, under half of the shortfall reflects unresolved V genes, and no reason is known for the rest. Across this sample there are some 50,000 clones, with around 89% seen only once. About 5.4% of the sample goes to the ten largest clones. Comments on this clone: What antigen it recognizes has not been identified. No qualities accompany the bases; no much larger clone lies one base away.

The sample in question was CD4+ or CD8+ T cells sorted from blood, obtained in a trial of the OX40 agonist ivuxolimab. The receptor chain draws on TRBV4-1 and TRBJ2-1, with the D call perhaps TRBD1 or TRBD2, as 5 bases match in each case. This TCR derives from an adult with an advanced solid tumor such as melanoma, head and neck, liver or kidney cancer. The CDR3 here reads CASSHPGTASYNEQFF. The DNA reads as follows: TGCGCCAGCAGCCACCCTGGGACGGCCTCCTACAATGAGCAGTTCTTC.